These 10 T cell receptor beta chains share one sample of origin, sequenced in a study of somatic mutations in cytotoxic T cells in rheumatoid arthritis. Assay: immunoSEQ multiplex PCR; the TCRdb copy retains only in-frame clones and omits some. Among 18,000 or so clones listed, more than 60% were seen once. The sample consisted of CD8+ T cells sorted from blood. These receptor sequences come from a woman aged 55 to 70 in good health.

This clone was observed a single time. V usage is TRBV18 and J usage is TRBJ2-1; 9 bases line up with TRBD2. Trimming removed 1 base from V and 0 bases from J; junction bases left unmatched: 7. CDR1 is KGHSH, CDR2 LQKENI, per germline. This CDR3 spans 18 amino acids. CDR3 region: CASSPLTSGQSSYNEQFF. As DNA, the CDR3 is TGTGCCAGCTCACCACTGACTAGCGGCCAAAGCTCCTACAATGAGCAGTTCTTC.

The rearrangement uses TRBV13 and TRBJ2-1; D ambiguous. The germline V and J ends were trimmed by 0 bases and 5 bases, with 11 bases remaining between them. CDR3 length equals 15 residues. Germline V gene data show CDR1 as PRHDT and CDR2 as FYEKMQ (reference sequence). The CDR3 protein is CASSLGRAPNNEQFF. The CDR3 DNA is TGTGCCAGCAGCTTAGGCCGGGCACCCAACAATGAGCAGTTCTTC.

The V gene is TRBV2, the J gene TRBJ2-2; D remains ambiguous. Germline V gene sequence: CDR1 SNHLY, CDR2 FYNNEI. The V end lost 4 bases, the J end lost 3 bases, and 6 bases lay between the germline ends. CDR3 length: 13 residues. The CDR3 region is CASSVSDTGELFF. The CDR3 DNA reads TGTGCCAGCAGTGTATCAGACACCGGGGAGCTGTTTTTT.

This rearrangement joins TRBV5-4 to TRBJ2-7; 8 nucleotides align to TRBD1. The J segment lost 2 bases and the V segment lost 4 bases, leaving 5 bases of the junction unmatched. CDR3 length: 14 residues. The germline CDR1 and CDR2 sequences are SGHNT and YYREEE (reference sequence). The CDR3 DNA sequence: TGTGCCAGCAGCACACGGACAGGGCCCTACGAGCAGTACTTC. Translating gives CASSTRTGPYEQYF.

This chain joins TRBV28 and TRBJ2-7; 9 bases are shared with TRBD2. The CDR3 covers 14 residues. The germline CDR1 and CDR2 sequences are MDHEN and SYDVKM. V gave up 8 bases and J gave up 0 bases; unmatched junction bases: 5. DNA of the CDR3: TGTGCCAGCCGACTAGCGGTGAGCTCCTACGAGCAGTACTTC. It encodes CASRLAVSSYEQYF.

The gene calls are TRBV25-1 and TRBJ1-4, with D uncertain. V gave up 8 bases and J gave up 7 bases, with 8 bases separating them. Germline V lookup: CDR1 MGHDK, CDR2 SYGVNS. CDR3 length: 11 amino acids. The CDR3 region is CASGIAEKLFF. Here the CDR3 DNA reads TGTGCCAGCGGAATAGCTGAAAAACTGTTTTTT.

This rearrangement joins TRBV11-3 to TRBJ2-7; TRBD2 might be the D (5 bases). Germline V gives CDR1 SGHNT, CDR2 YENEEA. CDR3 size: 12 residues. V shed 5 bases and J shed 6 bases, with 11 bases lying between them. The CDR3 DNA follows: TGTGCCAGCAGCCAGGACTCGAGCGAGCAGTACTTC. This encodes CASSQDSSEQYF.

The V gene is TRBV6-5, the J gene TRBJ2-1; unclear D gene. Trimming stripped 0 bases from V and 8 bases from J, with 11 bases between. This CDR3 is built from 14 residues. Germline lookup yields CDR1 MNHEY and CDR2 SVGAGI. The chain's CDR3 is CASSYSVGMDEQFF. The CDR3 DNA sequence: TGTGCCAGCAGTTACTCTGTGGGAATGGATGAGCAGTTCTTC.

The chain has TRBV27 and TRBJ1-1, with D tentatively TRBD1 (6 bases). V was shortened by 0 bases and J by 5 bases, with 10 bases between the two germline ends. In germline, CDR1 is MNHEY, CDR2 SMNVEV (reference sequence). This CDR3 is built from 14 residues. CDR3 protein: CASSLSRGGTEAFF. The CDR3 nucleotides are TGTGCCAGCAGTTTATCCAGGGGTGGAACTGAAGCTTTCTTT.

V is TRBV2 and J is TRBJ2-7, with TRBD1 identical over 10 bases. V lost 7 bases, J lost 4 bases, and 7 bases stayed unmatched. CDR1 and CDR2 from the germline V gene are SNHLY and FYNNEI. The CDR3 sequence is 14 residues long. The CDR3 sequence is CASTSPGQGYEQYF. CDR3 nucleotide sequence: TGTGCCAGCACCTCACCGGGACAGGGGTACGAGCAGTACTTC.